Following are 21 T cell receptor beta chains from one sample sequenced in a study of Ad26.COV2.S vaccination and SARS-CoV-2 variants. TCRdb keeps only in-frame clones here, not all; method: immunoSEQ multiplex PCR. The sample records approximately 400,000 clones, 92% being singletons. Specimen: peripheral blood, collected after recovery from COVID-19. Receptors originate from a human donor who had recovered from COVID-19.

The J gene is TRBJ2-2, the V gene TRBV9; D ambiguous. V dropped 0 bases and J dropped 7 bases, with 4 bases sitting between them. Germline-derived CDR1 and CDR2 are SGDLS and YYNGEE. The CDR3 totals 12 residues. As DNA, the CDR3 is TGTGCCAGCAGCGTAGTGGGCGGGGAGCTGTTTTTT. Translated: CASSVVGGELFF.

The chain carries TRBV10-1 and TRBJ2-3; D not certain. Trimming pared 3 bases from V and 4 bases from J, leaving 8 bases between. This CDR3 contains 13 residues. Germline V gene data show CDR1 as WNHNN and CDR2 as SYGVQD (reference sequence). CDR3 protein: CASSDLSPDTQYF. CDR3 nucleotide sequence: TGCGCCAGCAGTGATTTGAGTCCAGATACGCAGTATTTT.

Turning to this clone: The CDR3 carries no conserved terminal phenylalanine or tryptophan, so it likely arises from a read error. The rearrangement uses TRBV27 and TRBJ1-2; unclear D gene. V lost 1 base to trimming and J lost 8 bases, with 11 bases between them. Looked up from germline, CDR1 is MNHEY and CDR2 is SMNVEV (reference sequence). The CDR3 is 13 residues long. This CDR3 reads CASSLYLGNGYTL. CDR3 DNA: TGTGCCAGCAGTTTATATTTGGGGAACGGCTACACCCTC.

Only one count was recorded for this clone. Sequence at one end of the junction differs from germline and may be a read error. The same CDR3 is also encoded by other DNA sequences in this sample. The chain carries TRBV7-6 and TRBJ1-1; 10 bases align to TRBD1. The CDR3 has 17 residues. The germline CDR1 and CDR2 sequences are SGHVS and FNYEAQ. CDR3 sequence: CASSFPDRGGANTEAFF. Written as DNA, the CDR3 is TGTGCCAGCAGCTTTCCGGACAGGGGGGGAGCAAACACTGAAGCTTTTTTT.

V gene TRBV7-9 combines with J gene TRBJ1-1; 9 bases are shared with TRBD1. The germline V gene encodes CDR1 SEHNR and CDR2 FQNEAQ (reference sequence). V dropped 5 bases and J dropped 2; count of bases not matched to a gene: 6. CDR3 length: 15 residues. The CDR3 loop is CASSLKQGANTEAFF. In DNA, the CDR3 is TGTGCCAGCAGCCTCAAACAGGGGGCCAACACTGAAGCTTTCTTT.

The rearrangement joins TRBV3-1 (or the pseudogene TRBV3-2) to TRBJ2-5, with TRBD2 as a possible D gene (8 bases). The CDR3 covers 16 residues. V was clipped by 0 bases and J by 6 bases, with 17 bases between them. Germline CDR1 is LGHDT and CDR2 is YNNKEL (reference sequence). The chain's CDR3 is CASSQDLAGQWQTQYF. DNA for the CDR3: TGTGCCAGCAGCCAAGATTTAGCGGGACAGTGGCAGACCCAGTACTTC.

The chain combines TRBV5-4 with TRBJ2-1, with 10 nucleotides matching TRBD1. This CDR3 is built from 15 residues. With 6 bases clipped from V and 5 bases from J, the junction kept 8 bases outside the gene matches. CDR1 SGHNT and CDR2 YYREEE come from the germline V gene (reference sequence). The CDR3 is CASNDGQGVDNEQFF. CDR3 nucleotides: TGTGCCAGCAACGATGGACAGGGGGTGGACAATGAGCAGTTCTTC.

This clone has just one count. V and J are TRBV7-8 and TRBJ1-2; D unresolved. V was trimmed by 6 bases and J by 2 bases, leaving 10 bases between them. CDR1 is SGHVS, CDR2 FQNEAQ, per germline. The CDR3 has 13 residues. The CDR3 protein is CASSGRQNYGYTF. The CDR3 DNA reads as TGTGCCAGCAGTGGCCGCCAGAACTATGGCTACACCTTC.

The chain carries TRBV6-4 and TRBJ2-2; 7 nucleotides agree with TRBD2. V lost 4 bases and J lost 4; bases outside the gene matches: 9. Germline CDR1 and CDR2: MRHNA and SNTAGT. The CDR3 covers 16 residues. The CDR3 region is CASSGRPGEGTGELFF. CDR3 bases: TGTGCCAGCAGTGGCCGGCCTGGGGAGGGCACCGGGGAGCTGTTTTTT.

This CDR3 is CASSVGAGSYNEQFF. The DNA of the CDR3 is TGTGCCAGCAGCGTCGGTGCAGGGTCCTACAATGAGCAGTTCTTC. The rearrangement links TRBV5-6 to TRBJ2-1; D possibly corresponds to TRBD1 (5 bases). V gave up 4 bases and J gave up 1 base, with 12 bases separating them. CDR3 size: 15 residues. Germline V CDR1 and CDR2: SGHDT, YYEEEE.

This rearrangement joins TRBV18 to TRBJ1-3; D uncertain. Germline loops: CDR1 KGHSH, CDR2 LQKENI. The CDR3 sequence is 16 residues long. Between the trimmed V and J ends, which lost 4 bases and 3 bases, there was a span of 16 bases. This CDR3 is CASSQGVTAVGNTIYF. The CDR3 coding sequence is TGTGCCAGCTCACAGGGAGTTACAGCGGTTGGAAACACCATATATTTT.

The chain employs TRBV19 and TRBJ1-1, with 7 bases that match TRBD1. V was clipped by 7 bases and J by 4 bases; unmatched bases: 6. Germline V gene lookup returns CDR1 LNHDA and CDR2 SQIVND (reference sequence). The CDR3 runs 13 residues. The CDR3 coding sequence is TGTGCCAGTAACCCGACAGGGATCACTGAAGCTTTCTTT. Protein: CASNPTGITEAFF.

V usage is TRBV5-6 and J usage is TRBJ2-7; D possibly uses TRBD1 or TRBD2 (5 bases each). Germline V gene sequence: CDR1 SGHDT, CDR2 YYEEEE. CDR3 size: 18 residues. V lost 3 bases and J lost 0, with 22 bases in between. CDR3: CASSSSLGTDASSYEQYF. For the CDR3, the DNA is TGTGCCAGCAGCTCATCTCTAGGGACGGACGCTAGCTCCTACGAGCAGTACTTC.

CDR3 sequence: CASSLAVGGKLFF. CDR3 bases: TGTGCCAGCAGCTTGGCCGTGGGTGGAAAACTGTTTTTT. The rearrangement joins TRBV5-6 to TRBJ1-4; unclear D gene. V gave up 0 bases and J gave up 10 bases, with 10 bases separating them. CDR3 length: 13 amino acids. From germline, CDR1 is SGHDT and CDR2 YYEEEE.

The chain joins TRBV10-2 to TRBJ1-6; weak D call: TRBD1 (5 bases). Germline V gene data show CDR1 as WSHSY and CDR2 as SAAADI. The CDR3 runs to 19 residues. V dropped 0 bases and J dropped 0 bases, with 15 bases sitting between them. CDR3 in amino acids: CASSESTGQGSSYNSPLHF. CDR3 sequence (DNA): TGCGCCAGCAGTGAGTCGACGGGGCAGGGAAGCTCCTATAATTCACCCCTCCACTTT.

The chain joins TRBV15 to TRBJ1-1, with no clear D. The CDR3 totals 14 residues. CDR1 is LNHNV, CDR2 YYDKDF, per germline (reference sequence). Trimming took 0 bases from V and 10 from J, leaving 15 bases between them. CDR3 DNA sequence: TGTGCCACCAGCAGAGAGCGCCTCCGGACGGTAGCTTTCTTT. It is translated as CATSRERLRTVAFF.

This clone has just one count. This sequence joins TRBV11-2 and TRBJ2-3, with 8 bases aligning to TRBD1. With V trimmed by 1 base and J by 2 bases, 8 bases remained unmatched. The germline V gene has CDR1 SGHAT and CDR2 FQNNGV. The CDR3 loop spans 17 amino acids. CDR3 residues: CASSLVGRGQFTDTQYF. Here the CDR3 DNA reads TGTGCCAGCAGCTTAGTGGGCAGGGGGCAATTCACAGATACGCAGTATTTT.

The gene calls are TRBV6-5 and TRBJ2-1; 10 nucleotides agree with TRBD2. CDR1 is MNHEY and CDR2 is SVGAGI in the germline V gene. CDR3 size: 15 residues. Trimming cost V 6 bases and J 6 bases; bases outside gene matches: 8. The CDR3 reads CASSTDQRGGNEQFF. CDR3 nucleotide sequence: TGTGCCAGCAGCACCGACCAGCGGGGGGGCAATGAGCAGTTCTTC.

Only one count was recorded for this clone. The rearrangement joins TRBV4-2 to TRBJ2-5; tentatively, D is TRBD2 (7 bases). The CDR3 is made up of 19 amino acids. V lost 1 base, J lost 8 bases, and 29 bases lay in between. Germline V gives CDR1 LGHNA, CDR2 YNFKEQ. The CDR3 region is CASSQVAGGGGQTRGTQYF. The CDR3 DNA is TGTGCCAGCAGCCAAGTGGCAGGAGGCGGGGGCCAAACCCGGGGAACCCAGTACTTC.

The J gene is TRBJ1-3, the V gene TRBV19; D not certain. The CDR3 runs to 13 residues. Trimming pared 6 bases from V and 0 bases from J, leaving 6 bases between. The germline V gene has CDR1 LNHDA and CDR2 SQIVND (reference sequence). CDR3 sequence: CASSRRSGNTIYF. CDR3 bases: TGTGCCAGTAGCCGGCGCTCTGGAAACACCATATATTTT.

The CDR3 loop reads CATSDGRLQGRGGYTF. DNA of the CDR3: TGTGCCACCAGTGACGGCCGCCTTCAGGGGCGGGGTGGCTACACCTTC. V is TRBV24-1 and J is TRBJ1-2; D might be TRBD1 (6 bases). V lost 4 bases and J lost 7, with 21 bases in between. There are 16 residues in the CDR3. Germline-derived CDR1 and CDR2 are KGHDR and SFDVKD.